Presented here are 24 T cell receptor beta chains from one specimen sequenced in a study. TCRdb independently ran MiXCR on the 5' RACE reads; one entry per CDR3 protein. The table lists more than 45,000 distinct CDR3 sequences, around 26% of them singletons. The sequenced sample consisted of tumor-infiltrating memory CD4+ T cells sorted from the breast tumor. Subset of the sample: memory CD4+ T cells, CD4+CD45RO+CD25-. Receptor source: a female donor with breast cancer.

The chain employs TRBV20-1 and TRBJ2-7; 8 bases are shared with TRBD1. Germline V CDR1 and CDR2: DFQATT, SNEGSKA (reference sequence). This CDR3 is built from 13 residues. V shed 6 bases and J 9 bases; nucleotides not matched to a gene: 13. The CDR3 nucleotides are TGCAGTGCGCCCGGGACAGGAAGAGTTGGGCAGTACTTC. This encodes CSAPGTGRVGQYF.

V is TRBV9 and J is TRBJ2-3; D ambiguous. The germline V gene encodes CDR1 SGDLS and CDR2 YYNGEE. The CDR3 runs to 13 residues. V was trimmed by 1 base and J by 5 bases, leaving 8 bases between them. The DNA of the CDR3 is TGTGCCAGCAGCGTATACGAGAAAGATACGCAGTATTTT. Translating gives CASSVYEKDTQYF. Full variable domain (rest looked up from reference TRBV9 and TRBJ2-3): DSGVTQTPKHLITATGQRVTLRCSPRSGDLSVYWYQQSLDQGLQFLIQYYNGEERAKGNILERFSAQQFPDLHSELNLSSLELGDSALYFCASSVYEKDTQYFGPGTRLTVL.

This clonotype was seen only a few times. CDR3 nucleotides: TGCGCCAGCAGCTTGGGAGACAGCAACACTGAAGCTTTCTTT. Amino acids: CASSLGDSNTEAFF. V is TRBV5-1 and J is TRBJ1-1; TRBD1 is a possible D gene (5 bases). V lost 0 bases and J lost 2, with 8 bases in between. CDR3 size: 14 residues. From germline, CDR1 is SGHRS and CDR2 YFSETQ.

The chain carries TRBV29-1 and TRBJ2-7; D is possibly TRBD2 (5 bases). The V and J ends lost 4 bases and 6 bases respectively, with 19 bases between them. The CDR3 is made up of 14 amino acids. CDR1 and CDR2 (germline): SQVTM, ANQGSEA. CDR3 sequence (DNA): TGCAGCGTTGGAGCGCTAGCAGGTCTAGGCGAGCAGTACTTC. Its protein product is CSVGALAGLGEQYF.

The gene calls are TRBV7-2 and TRBJ2-3, with D tentatively TRBD2 (6 bases). Germline CDR1 reads SGHTA; CDR2 reads FQGNSA. Between the trimmed V and J ends, which lost 5 bases and 3 bases, there was a span of 15 bases. The CDR3 is made up of 15 amino acids. The CDR3 DNA follows: TGTGCCAGCAGCCGCAACCGCGCGGGGACAGATACGCAGTATTTT. Translation: CASSRNRAGTDTQYF.

The chain couples TRBV7-2 to TRBJ2-5, with D uncertain. V shed 3 bases and J shed 6 bases, with 11 bases lying between them. This CDR3 region has 13 residues. CDR1 is SGHTA and CDR2 is FQGNSA in the germline V gene. CDR3 loop: CASSLPQLKTQYF. CDR3 in DNA: TGTGCCAGCAGCTTGCCCCAGTTGAAGACCCAGTACTTC.

This clonotype was detected many times. V is TRBV4-1 and J is TRBJ1-1, with TRBD1 matching 10 bases. The CDR3 is 17 amino acids. Germline assignment: CDR1 MGHRA and CDR2 YSYEKL. V shed 1 base, J shed 10 bases, and the junction held 15 bases outside the gene matches. Here the CDR3 reads CASSQGVTQPGQGRAFF. The DNA of the CDR3 is TGCGCCAGCAGCCAAGGTGTCACTCAACCGGGACAGGGGCGAGCTTTCTTT.

This clonotype was observed at least ten times. This CDR3 is CASSLDSGSRSQYF. CDR3 in DNA: TGCGCCAGCAGCTTGGATAGCGGGAGCCGATCGCAGTATTTT. The chain uses TRBV5-1 and TRBJ2-3, with 9 bases identical to TRBD2. V was clipped by 0 bases and J by 10 bases; unmatched bases: 6. There are 14 residues in the CDR3. Germline-derived CDR1 and CDR2 are SGHRS and YFSETQ.

This clonotype has more than one count but fewer than ten. The chain has TRBV25-1 and TRBJ2-1; TRBD2 aligns across 11 bases. Trimming removed 7 bases from V and 7 bases from J; junction bases left unmatched: 3. CDR1 and CDR2 from the germline V gene are MGHDK and SYGVNS. This CDR3 spans 13 amino acids. CDR3 region: CASMASGRNEQFF. In DNA form, the CDR3 reads TGTGCCAGCATGGCTAGCGGGAGGAATGAGCAGTTCTTC.

The rearrangement uses TRBV6-5 and TRBJ1-1; D is perhaps TRBD1 (5 bases). This CDR3 region has 18 residues. Trimming left V 6 bases short and J 5 bases short, with 28 bases between. Germline V gene lookup returns CDR1 MNHEY and CDR2 SVGAGI. CDR3 amino acids: CASSLLYSGGAGRTEAFF. The CDR3 DNA reads TGTGCCAGCAGCCTGTTGTACTCGGGTGGGGCAGGGAGGACTGAAGCTTTCTTT.

The table lists this clonotype with many counts. V and J are TRBV4-1 and TRBJ2-5; D unresolved. With 3 bases removed from V and 1 base from J, the gap between germline ends came to 15 bases. The CDR3 loop spans 16 amino acids. CDR1 is MGHRA and CDR2 is YSYEKL in the germline V gene. CDR3 sequence (DNA): TGCGCCAGCAGCCATCTGGCCCTTGGATTCCAAGAGACCCAGTACTTC. Residues: CASSHLALGFQETQYF.

This clonotype was observed at least ten times. The chain employs TRBV7-9 and TRBJ1-1; D not certain. The CDR3 has 11 amino acids. Germline CDR1 and CDR2: SEHNR and FQNEAQ (reference sequence). The V end was cut by 1 base, the J end by 10 bases, with 7 bases between. The CDR3 DNA sequence: TGTGCCAGCAGCTTAGGAGATTCAGCTTTCTTT. Encoded protein: CASSLGDSAFF.

The chain joins TRBV20-1 to TRBJ2-5, with 11 positions matching TRBD2. The ends lost 0 bases at V and 5 bases at J; junction bases unmatched: 8. This CDR3 comprises 16 residues. Germline-derived CDR1 and CDR2 are DFQATT and SNEGSKA (reference sequence). The CDR3 bases are TGCAGTGCTAGAGACCTTAGCGGGAGGGTGTGGGAGACCCAGTACTTC. Residues: CSARDLSGRVWETQYF.

V and J are TRBV20-1 and TRBJ2-7, with 7 bases that match TRBD2. Trimming cost V 7 bases and J 4 bases; bases outside gene matches: 10. From germline, CDR1 is DFQATT and CDR2 SNEGSKA (reference sequence). The CDR3 is 13 amino acids. The CDR3 bases are TGCAGTGGGGCGGGGCGGGAGACTTACGAGCAGTACTTC. Protein product: CSGAGRETYEQYF.

The V and J genes are TRBV12-3 or TRBV12-4 and TRBJ1-6; D may be TRBD1 (5 bases). CDR3 length equals 15 residues. Trimming stripped 5 bases from V and 10 bases from J, with 18 bases between. CDR3 in DNA: TGTGCCAGCAGTGAACAGAGGGGAGGAGGATCACCCCTCCACTTT. It codes for CASSEQRGGGSPLHF.

To note about this clonotype: As the CDR3 is not closed by the conserved phenylalanine or tryptophan, this likely results from a read error. V usage is TRBV7-2 and J usage is TRBJ1-1; D not resolved. V dropped 5 bases and J dropped 3 bases, with 7 bases sitting between them. The CDR3 is 12 amino acids. In germline, CDR1 is SGHTA, CDR2 FQGNSA. CDR3 DNA sequence: TGTGCCAGCAGCCCCCTACACACTGAAGCTTTCGTT. This sequence encodes CASSPLHTEAFV.

This clonotype is deemed medium-sized. The V gene is TRBV6-5, the J gene TRBJ2-1; 8 bases are shared with TRBD1. Germline CDR1 is MNHEY and CDR2 is SVGAGI. CDR3 size: 16 residues. Trimming cost V 5 bases and J 6 bases; bases outside gene matches: 12. As DNA, the CDR3 is TGTGCCAGCAGTACAGACCGGGACAGGCGGGTCAATGAGCAGTTCTTC. Protein product: CASSTDRDRRVNEQFF.

This clonotype was recorded a few times. The chain recombines TRBV5-1 with TRBJ2-5, with D perhaps given as TRBD1 or TRBD2 (6 bases each). With 0 bases removed from V and 1 base from J, the gap between germline ends came to 13 bases. Germline V CDR1 and CDR2: SGHRS, YFSETQ. There are 16 residues in the CDR3. CDR3 sequence: CASSLVAAGAQETQYF. The DNA of the CDR3 is TGCGCCAGCAGCTTGGTAGCGGCAGGGGCCCAAGAGACCCAGTACTTC.

This clonotype was seen many times. The CDR3 spells CASRTGGHTDTQYF. The CDR3 region has the DNA TGCGCCAGCCGGACAGGGGGGCACACAGATACGCAGTATTTT. The chain has TRBV5-1 and TRBJ2-3; 10 positions agree with TRBD1. The CDR3 has 14 amino acids. The V segment lost 7 bases and the J segment 2 bases; nucleotides outside the gene matches: 4. The germline V gene encodes CDR1 SGHRS and CDR2 YFSETQ.

The chain carries TRBV12-3 or TRBV12-4 and TRBJ1-2; D uncertain. V was trimmed by 0 bases and J by 4 bases, leaving 3 bases between them. CDR3 length equals 12 residues. CDR3 nucleotide sequence: TGTGCCAGCAGTTTAGCTACCTATGGCTACACCTTC. Its translation is CASSLATYGYTF.

This clonotype was counted between two and nine times. J is TRBJ2-5 and V is TRBV6-5; no definite D call. Deletions cut 7 bases from V and 1 base from J, with 10 bases between. The CDR3 is made up of 13 amino acids. Germline-derived CDR1 and CDR2 are MNHEY and SVGAGI. The CDR3 loop is CASTPQVQETQYF. CDR3 DNA sequence: TGTGCCAGCACCCCTCAAGTCCAAGAGACCCAGTACTTC.

This clonotype was counted at least ten times. In DNA, the CDR3 is TGCGCCAGCAGCCAGACACCCAACTATGGCTACACCTTC. It encodes CASSQTPNYGYTF. The V call is TRBV5-1, the J call TRBJ1-2; D is unclear. CDR3 length: 13 amino acids. CDR1 is SGHRS, CDR2 YFSETQ, per germline. Trimming shortened V by 4 bases and J by 2 bases, and 9 bases separated the two germline ends.

The V gene is TRBV7-2, the J gene TRBJ2-7; D not certain. The germline gives CDR1 SGHTA, CDR2 FQGNSA. The ends were cut back, 1 base at V and 2 bases at J, with 6 bases in the middle. The CDR3 sequence is 13 residues long. CDR3 residues: CASSLVQTYEQYF. The CDR3 DNA reads as TGTGCCAGCAGCTTAGTTCAGACCTACGAGCAGTACTTC. Combining the CDR3 with reference TRBV7-2 and TRBJ2-7 gives the whole variable domain GAGVSQSPSNKVTEKGKDVELRCDPISGHTALYWYRQSLGQGLEFLIYFQGNSAPDKSGLPSDRFSAERTGGSVSTLTIQRTQQEDSAVYLCASSLVQTYEQYFGPGTRLTVT.

This chain uses TRBV27 with TRBJ2-2; 10 bases align to TRBD2. Germline CDR1 is MNHEY and CDR2 is SMNVEV (reference sequence). J gave up 4 bases and V 7 bases, and 3 bases lay outside the gene matches. The CDR3 has 14 residues. The CDR3 reads CASKLAGITGELFF. For the CDR3, the DNA is TGTGCCAGCAAACTAGCGGGGATCACCGGGGAGCTGTTTTTT.